One and the same sample provided the 4 T cell receptor beta chains below, sequenced in a study of beta chain features in type 1 diabetes. General study findings and limits: For Type 1 diabetes patients, all four CD4+ subsets carried TCRB CDR3s that were moderately but significantly shorter.

Investigators reverse transcribed all isolated RNA, so they sequenced expressed TCRB transcripts. Sequencing was performed with immunoSEQ multiplex PCR; in TCRdb, only in-frame clones are kept and a portion is missing. The sample shows around 180,000 clones, 7.8% of them seen only once. Their antigens remain unidentified. Sequenced sample: central memory CD4+ T cells from blood. The source is a woman aged 40 to 49 with type 1 diabetes.

This clone was counted many times. This rearrangement joins TRBV6-1 to TRBJ2-5; 9 nucleotides agree with TRBD1. V lost 3 bases, J lost 5 bases, and 7 bases stayed unmatched. CDR1 and CDR2 (germline): MNHNS, SASEGT. The CDR3 is 15 residues long. The CDR3 region is CASSDWTGVQETQYF. The CDR3, as DNA: TGTGCCAGCAGTGATTGGACAGGGGTACAGGAGACCCAGTACTTC.

The chain combines TRBV9 with TRBJ2-5, with D possibly being TRBD1 (5 bases). Germline CDR1 SGDLS, CDR2 YYNGEE. CDR3 length: 15 amino acids. V lost 0 bases and J lost 7, with 16 bases in between. This chain's CDR3 is CASSVDTTAQRTQYF. Written as DNA, the CDR3 is TGTGCCAGCAGCGTAGACACGACAGCCCAGCGGACCCAGTACTTC.

This clone turned up a few times. V and J are TRBV7-2 and TRBJ2-1; 9 bases are a match to TRBD2. This CDR3 contains 16 residues. The V gene's germline CDR1 is SGHTA and CDR2 FQGNSA. The V segment lost 2 bases and the J segment 9 bases; nucleotides outside the gene matches: 11. The DNA for the CDR3 is TGTGCCAGCAGCTTATCCCCTGCGGGAGGGAACGGTGAGCAGTTCTTC. It yields the protein CASSLSPAGGNGEQFF.

This chain joins TRBV2 and TRBJ1-1, with 9 positions matching TRBD1. The J segment lost 4 bases and the V segment lost 5 bases, leaving 5 bases of the junction unmatched. The CDR3 runs 14 residues. CDR1 is SNHLY and CDR2 is FYNNEI in the germline V gene. The CDR3 reads CASSTGTGSTEAFF. For the CDR3, the DNA is TGTGCCAGCAGTACCGGGACAGGGAGCACTGAAGCTTTCTTT.